The entry below describes one TCR beta chain. For TCRbeta, the library was prepared with unique molecular identifiers. TCRdb independently ran MiXCR on the PCR reads; one entry per CDR3 protein. The sample records about 610,000 distinct CDR3 sequences, 10% to 13% being singletons. The sample is drawn from a study of T-cell reconstitution after alpha-beta-depleted transplantation in children. The junction had 16 bases not matched to a gene; V was cut back by 1 base and J by 4 bases. This CDR3 is built from 18 residues. Germline CDR1 is GTSNPN and CDR2 is SVGIG (reference sequence). The clonotype originates from a human donor who donated a stem cell graft to a child with acute myeloid leukemia. The chain joins TRBV30 to TRBJ2-3; 8 nucleotides agree with TRBD2. The sequences come from PBMCs from the stem cell graft donor, collected from the stem cell graft. The CDR3 DNA follows: TGTGCCTGGAGTGCCAAATTAAATAAGGCGGGAGGCGCAGATACGCAGTATTTT. This translates into CAWSAKLNKAGGADTQYF.